This entry lists 24 T cell receptor beta chains sequenced from one sample in a study of cytomegalovirus exposure and HLA in healthy donors (dated by TCRdb to the late 2010s). The library was produced with the immunoSEQ multiplex PCR assay. TCRdb re-hosts the immuneACCESS table, in-frame sequences only. Its copies lack some clones; in the studies checked, an unresolved V gene accounts for under half of them, and the cause for the rest is not known. Within this sample are around 300,000 clones, with approximately 83% of them counted one time only. The ten largest clones add up to approximately 1% of the sample. Sequencing used PBMCs. Source of these receptors: a woman between 18 and 29 years old in good health and CMV-seronegative.

The table lists this clone with a few counts. The chain joins TRBV30 to TRBJ1-2; the D gene is possibly TRBD1 (5 bases). CDR1 and CDR2 from the germline V gene are GTSNPN and SVGIG (reference sequence). The CDR3 has 14 residues. Trimming removed 3 bases from V and 5 bases from J, with 16 bases in between. The CDR3 nucleotides are TGTGCCTGGAGAGGTCAGGGCCACTTTTATGGCTACACCTTC. It is translated as CAWRGQGHFYGYTF.

The V gene is TRBV6-5, the J gene TRBJ2-7; a possible D gene is TRBD1 (6 bases). The CDR3 totals 15 residues. The V end lost 2 bases, the J end lost 3 bases, and 14 bases lay between the germline ends. The germline V gene has CDR1 MNHEY and CDR2 SVGAGI. Here the CDR3 DNA reads TGTGCCAGCAGTTACGTCGCAGGGGTAAACTACGAGCAGTACTTC. Translation: CASSYVAGVNYEQYF.

The V and J genes are TRBV4-1 and TRBJ1-5; 7 nucleotides agree with TRBD1. Per germline, CDR1 MGHRA and CDR2 YSYEKL. V dropped 0 bases and J dropped 1; count of bases not matched to a gene: 0. This CDR3 is built from 15 residues. The DNA for the CDR3 is TGCGCCAGCAGCCAAGACAGGGGGAGCAATCAGCCCCAGCATTTT. It is translated as CASSQDRGSNQPQHF.

This clone was found a few times. J is TRBJ2-7 and V is TRBV5-8; D is perhaps TRBD1 (5 bases). Germline CDR1 reads SGHTS; CDR2 reads YDEGEE. Deletions cut 5 bases from V and 4 bases from J, with 10 bases between. CDR3 length: 12 amino acids. CDR3 region: CASRGSGYEQYF. The CDR3 nucleotides read TGTGCCAGCAGGGGGTCAGGGTACGAGCAGTACTTC.

The chain is built from TRBV6-5 and TRBJ1-1; TRBD1 agrees at 7 bases. The germline gives CDR1 MNHEY, CDR2 SVGAGI. The CDR3 consists of 14 residues. J lost 10 bases, V lost 2 bases, and 10 bases had no gene match. Here the CDR3 DNA reads TGTGCCAGCAGTTACACGACAGGGTTTGGGGGAGCTTTCTTT. Translation gives CASSYTTGFGGAFF.

This clone was seen just once. The chain is built from TRBV27 and TRBJ1-3; 9 bases match TRBD1. Per the germline V gene, CDR1 is MNHEY and CDR2 is SMNVEV (reference sequence). V lost 2 bases, J lost 4 bases, and 3 bases stayed unmatched. The CDR3 consists of 15 residues. The CDR3 loop is CASSLGTGKGNTIYF. CDR3 nucleotides: TGTGCCAGCAGTTTAGGGACAGGGAAGGGAAACACCATATATTTT.

This chain uses TRBV28 with TRBJ1-4; 7 bases align to TRBD1. The CDR3 length is 14 residues. Germline loops: CDR1 MDHEN, CDR2 SYDVKM. V gave up 7 bases and J gave up 2 bases; unmatched junction bases: 4. CDR3 sequence (DNA): TGTGCCAGCACCACGACAGGGACTAATGAAAAACTGTTTTTT. This translates into CASTTTGTNEKLFF.

This clone was seen only a few times. The chain couples TRBV7-9 to TRBJ1-2; 7 bases are shared with TRBD1. J lost 4 bases, V lost 5 bases, and 10 bases had no gene match. The germline CDR1 and CDR2 sequences are SEHNR and FQNEAQ (reference sequence). The CDR3 totals 15 residues. The CDR3 loop is CASSPRDSRIYGYTF. CDR3 in DNA: TGTGCCAGCAGCCCCCGGGACAGTAGGATCTATGGCTACACCTTC.

The chain links TRBV5-4 to TRBJ1-2; 8 nucleotides agree with TRBD1. J was trimmed by 4 bases and V by 2 bases; bases with no gene match: 4. The CDR3 has 14 residues. Germline CDR1 is SGHNT and CDR2 is YYREEE (reference sequence). The CDR3 DNA reads TGTGCCAGCAGCTTACAGGGGGAAGGCTATGGCTACACCTTC. Amino acid sequence: CASSLQGEGYGYTF.

Remarks on this clone: Sequence at one end of the junction differs from germline and may be a read error. The chain is built from TRBV7-7 and TRBJ2-3; TRBD2 agrees at 8 bases. The CDR3 sequence is 14 residues long. Germline lookup yields CDR1 SSHAT and CDR2 FNYEAQ (reference sequence). CDR3 sequence: CASSLGGGPDTQYF. The CDR3 DNA reads TGTGCTAGCAGCTTAGGCGGGGGGCCAGATACGCAGTATTTT.

The chain links TRBV6-5 to TRBJ1-3; tentatively, D is TRBD1 (6 bases). CDR3 length: 14 amino acids. V gave up 6 bases and J gave up 0 bases, with 9 bases separating them. Germline CDR1 MNHEY, CDR2 SVGAGI. The CDR3 spells CASSTGISGNTIYF. The CDR3 DNA reads TGTGCCAGCAGCACAGGGATCTCTGGAAACACCATATATTTT.

This sequence joins TRBV2 and TRBJ2-7; D is uncertain. The CDR3 has 14 residues. Germline V gives CDR1 SNHLY, CDR2 FYNNEI. Trimming stripped 8 bases from V and 0 bases from J, with 14 bases between. The CDR3 here is CASAAQVTSYEQYF. The CDR3 coding sequence is TGTGCCAGCGCTGCGCAGGTTACCTCCTACGAGCAGTACTTC.

The genes are TRBV14 and TRBJ2-7; the match to TRBD2 covers 10 bases. The length of the CDR3 is 16 residues. Germline loops: CDR1 SGHDN, CDR2 FVKESK. The V segment lost 5 bases and the J segment 0 bases; nucleotides outside the gene matches: 7. CDR3 residues: CASSFRTSGVSYEQYF. The CDR3 nucleotides are TGTGCCAGCAGCTTCCGGACTAGCGGCGTCTCCTACGAGCAGTACTTC. The whole variable domain, remainder taken from reference TRBV14 and TRBJ2-7, is EAGVTQFPSHSVIEKGQTVTLRCDPISGHDNLYWYRRVMGKEIKFLLHFVKESKQDESGMPNNRFLAERTGGTYSTLKVQPAELEDSGVYFCASSFRTSGVSYEQYFGPGTRLTVT.

A few counts support this clone. The V call is TRBV27, the J call TRBJ1-2; a possible D gene is TRBD1 (5 bases). V lost 3 bases to trimming and J lost 4 bases, with 9 bases between them. The germline gives CDR1 MNHEY, CDR2 SMNVEV (reference sequence). The CDR3 spans 13 residues. The CDR3 region has the DNA TGTGCCAGCAGTTTCCCCACAGGCTATGGCTACACCTTC. Its translation: CASSFPTGYGYTF.

The chain couples TRBV6-1 to TRBJ1-2; weak D call: TRBD1 (6 bases). Germline CDR1 is MNHNS and CDR2 is SASEGT. V shed 3 bases and J shed 2 bases, with 10 bases lying between them. This CDR3 region has 14 residues. The CDR3 DNA follows: TGTGCCAGCAGTGACGGACAGTCAAACTATGGCTACACCTTC. It is translated as CASSDGQSNYGYTF.

J is TRBJ2-5 and V is TRBV10-3, with 14 bases that match TRBD2. Germline V CDR1 and CDR2: ENHRY, SYGVKD. The CDR3 runs to 19 residues. J lost 2 bases, V lost 0 bases, and 8 bases had no gene match. CDR3 loop: CAISESIGTSGSRQETQYF. The CDR3 DNA reads TGTGCCATCAGTGAGTCGATAGGGACTAGCGGGAGTAGGCAAGAGACCCAGTACTTC.

The chain employs TRBV6-1 and TRBJ2-1; D remains unclear. The V gene lost 2 bases and the J gene lost 4 bases, with 12 bases spanning the gap. The CDR3 runs 15 residues. CDR1 is MNHNS, CDR2 SASEGT, per germline. CDR3 sequence reads: CASSESLSQYNEQFF. Written as DNA, the CDR3 is TGTGCCAGCAGTGAATCCCTCTCGCAGTACAATGAGCAGTTCTTC.

To note about this clone: An end of the junction differs from the germline gene, which may be a read error. V gene TRBV7-7 combines with J gene TRBJ2-1; 11 bases match TRBD1. The CDR3 covers 17 residues. Germline V lookup: CDR1 SSHAT, CDR2 FNYEAQ (reference sequence). CDR3 coding DNA: TGTGCTAGCAGCTCTTTGGACAGGGGGCGCTCCTACAATGAGCAGTTCTTC. Amino acid sequence: CASSSLDRGRSYNEQFF.

The chain joins TRBV19 to TRBJ2-5, with 9 bases matching TRBD1. CDR1 and CDR2 from the germline V gene are LNHDA and SQIVND (reference sequence). CDR3 length equals 15 residues. Trimming removed 7 bases from V and 5 bases from J; junction bases left unmatched: 11. CDR3: CASKRTGGRSETQYF. The CDR3 bases are TGTGCCAGTAAACGTACAGGGGGCCGATCCGAGACCCAGTACTTC.

The rearrangement links TRBV27 to TRBJ2-7; D might be TRBD1 (5 bases). Germline CDR1 MNHEY, CDR2 SMNVEV (reference sequence). The CDR3 sequence is 15 residues long. The V gene lost 6 bases and the J gene lost 3 bases, with 18 bases spanning the gap. The CDR3 region is CASRRYAGSSYEQYF. Written as DNA, the CDR3 is TGTGCCAGCAGGAGATACGCAGGGTCCAGCTACGAGCAGTACTTC.

The CDR3 nucleotides read TGTGCCTGGAGCCCTACCCGGACTAGCGGGGGGAACGCGCAGTATTTT. Translating it yields CAWSPTRTSGGNAQYF. V usage is TRBV30 and J usage is TRBJ2-3; 14 bases are shared with TRBD2. Germline V lookup: CDR1 GTSNPN, CDR2 SVGIG (reference sequence). V lost 3 bases, J lost 10 bases, and 12 bases stayed unmatched. The CDR3 contains 16 residues.

This clone was observed many times. The gene calls are TRBV9 and TRBJ1-1; D not resolved. From germline, CDR1 is SGDLS and CDR2 YYNGEE. With 2 bases removed from V and 8 bases from J, the gap between germline ends came to 7 bases. CDR3 length equals 11 residues. The CDR3, as DNA: TGTGCCAGCAGCGTGACGGAGGAAGCTTTCTTT. Protein: CASSVTEEAFF. The complete variable domain, with remaining parts taken from reference TRBV9 and TRBJ1-1, reads DSGVTQTPKHLITATGQRVTLRCSPRSGDLSVYWYQQSLDQGLQFLIQYYNGEERAKGNILERFSAQQFPDLHSELNLSSLELGDSALYFCASSVTEEAFFGQGTRLTVV.

Remarks on this clone: The same CDR3 is also encoded by other DNA sequences in this sample. V is TRBV28 and J is TRBJ2-7; 10 nucleotides agree with TRBD1. V lost 5 bases, J lost 1 base, and 2 bases stayed unmatched. The CDR3 spans 14 residues. CDR1 MDHEN and CDR2 SYDVKM come from the germline V gene. DNA for the CDR3: TGTGCCAGCAGTCTGGGACAGGGGTCCTACGAGCAGTACTTC. Amino acid sequence: CASSLGQGSYEQYF.

The chain carries TRBV10-3 and TRBJ2-7, with D tentatively TRBD2 (5 bases). The CDR3 covers 16 residues. The ends were cut back, 10 bases at V and 3 bases at J, with 25 bases in the middle. Germline values: CDR1 ENHRY, CDR2 SYGVKD. The CDR3: CATESGVRRGDYEQYF. DNA of the CDR3: TGTGCCACCGAGTCCGGGGTCAGACGGGGAGACTACGAGCAGTACTTC.